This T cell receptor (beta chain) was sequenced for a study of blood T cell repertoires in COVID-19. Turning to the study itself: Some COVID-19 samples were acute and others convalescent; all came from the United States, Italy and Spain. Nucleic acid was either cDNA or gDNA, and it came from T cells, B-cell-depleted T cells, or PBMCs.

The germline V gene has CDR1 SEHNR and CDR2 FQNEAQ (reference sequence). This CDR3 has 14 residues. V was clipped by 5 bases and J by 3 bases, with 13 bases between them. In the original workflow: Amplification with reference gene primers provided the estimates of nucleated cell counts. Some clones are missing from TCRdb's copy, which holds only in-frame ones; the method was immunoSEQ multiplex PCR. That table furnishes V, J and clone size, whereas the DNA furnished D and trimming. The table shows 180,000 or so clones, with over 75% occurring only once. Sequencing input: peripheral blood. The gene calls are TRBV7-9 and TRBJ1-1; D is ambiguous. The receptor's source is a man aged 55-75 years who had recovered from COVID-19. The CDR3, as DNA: TGTGCCAGCAGCGAACGGCGGTGGGACACTGAAGCTTTCTTT. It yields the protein CASSERRWDTEAFF.